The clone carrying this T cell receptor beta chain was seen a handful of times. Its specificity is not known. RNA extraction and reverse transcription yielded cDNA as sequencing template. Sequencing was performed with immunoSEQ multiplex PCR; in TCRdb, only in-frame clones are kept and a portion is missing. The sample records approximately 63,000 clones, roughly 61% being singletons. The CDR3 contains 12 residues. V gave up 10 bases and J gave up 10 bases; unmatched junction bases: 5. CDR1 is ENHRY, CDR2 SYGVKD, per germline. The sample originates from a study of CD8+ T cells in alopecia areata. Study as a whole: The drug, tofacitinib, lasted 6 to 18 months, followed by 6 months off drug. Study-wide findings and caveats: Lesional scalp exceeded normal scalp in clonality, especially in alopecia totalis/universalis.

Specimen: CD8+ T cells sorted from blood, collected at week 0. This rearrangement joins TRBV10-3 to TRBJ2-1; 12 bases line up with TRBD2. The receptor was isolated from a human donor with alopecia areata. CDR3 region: CASSGTSGEQFF. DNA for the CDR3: TGTGCCAGCTCCGGGACTAGCGGGGAGCAGTTCTTC.